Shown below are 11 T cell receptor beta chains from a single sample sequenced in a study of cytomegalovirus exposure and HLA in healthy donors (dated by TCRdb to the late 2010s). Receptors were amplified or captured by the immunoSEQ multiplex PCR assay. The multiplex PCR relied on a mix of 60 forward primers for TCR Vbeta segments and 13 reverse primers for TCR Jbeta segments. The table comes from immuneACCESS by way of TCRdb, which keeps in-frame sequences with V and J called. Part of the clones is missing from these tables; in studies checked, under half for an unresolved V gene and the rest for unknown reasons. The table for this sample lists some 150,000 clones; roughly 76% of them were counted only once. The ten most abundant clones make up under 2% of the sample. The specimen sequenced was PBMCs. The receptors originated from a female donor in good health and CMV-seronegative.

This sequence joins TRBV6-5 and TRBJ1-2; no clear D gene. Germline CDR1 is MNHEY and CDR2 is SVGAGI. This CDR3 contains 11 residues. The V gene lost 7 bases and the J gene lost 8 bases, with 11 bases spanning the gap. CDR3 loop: CASNGAAGYTF. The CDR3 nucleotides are TGTGCCAGCAACGGAGCCGCGGGCTACACCTTC.

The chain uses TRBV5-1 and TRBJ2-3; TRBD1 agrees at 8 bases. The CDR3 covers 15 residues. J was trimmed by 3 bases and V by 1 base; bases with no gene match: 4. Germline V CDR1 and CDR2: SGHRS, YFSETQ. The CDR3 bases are TGCGCCAGCAGCTTGCAGGGGGCGAGGACAGATACGCAGTATTTT. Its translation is CASSLQGARTDTQYF.

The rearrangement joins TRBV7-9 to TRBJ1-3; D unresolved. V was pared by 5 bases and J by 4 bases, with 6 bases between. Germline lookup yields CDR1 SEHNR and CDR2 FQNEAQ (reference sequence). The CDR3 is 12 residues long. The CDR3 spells CASSPLGNTIYF. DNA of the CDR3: TGTGCCAGCAGCCCTCTCGGAAACACCATATATTTT.

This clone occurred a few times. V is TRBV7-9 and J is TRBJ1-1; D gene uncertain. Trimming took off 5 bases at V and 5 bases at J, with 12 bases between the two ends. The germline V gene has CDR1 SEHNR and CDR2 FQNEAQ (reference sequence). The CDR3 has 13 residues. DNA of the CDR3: TGTGCCAGCAGCCCCGGGGTGTGGACTGAAGCTTTCTTT. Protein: CASSPGVWTEAFF.

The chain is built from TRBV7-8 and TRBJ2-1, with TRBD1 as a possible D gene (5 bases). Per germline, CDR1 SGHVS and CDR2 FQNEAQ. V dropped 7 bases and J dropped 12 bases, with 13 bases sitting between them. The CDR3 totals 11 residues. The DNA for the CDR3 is TGTGCCAGCACCCAGGTAAGGGGGCAGTTCTTC. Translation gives CASTQVRGQFF.

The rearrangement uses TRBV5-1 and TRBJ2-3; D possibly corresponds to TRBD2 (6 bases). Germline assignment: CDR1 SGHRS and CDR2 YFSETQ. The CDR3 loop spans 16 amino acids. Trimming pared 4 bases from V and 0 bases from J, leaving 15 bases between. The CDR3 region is CASSPFSGSSTDTQYF. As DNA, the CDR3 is TGCGCCAGCAGCCCCTTCAGCGGGTCTAGCACAGATACGCAGTATTTT.

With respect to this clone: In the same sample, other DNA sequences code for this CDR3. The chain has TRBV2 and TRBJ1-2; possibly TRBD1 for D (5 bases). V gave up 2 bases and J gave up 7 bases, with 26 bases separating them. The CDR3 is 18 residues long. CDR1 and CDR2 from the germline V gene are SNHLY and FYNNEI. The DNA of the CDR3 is TGTGCCAGCAGTGAAAAGGGGCTTCGGGCACAGGTGCTGGGTGGCTACACCTTC. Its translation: CASSEKGLRAQVLGGYTF.

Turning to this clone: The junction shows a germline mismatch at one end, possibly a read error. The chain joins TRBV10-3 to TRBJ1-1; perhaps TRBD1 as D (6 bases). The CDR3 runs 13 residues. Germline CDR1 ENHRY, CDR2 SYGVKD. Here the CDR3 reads CASSYSNRDEAFF. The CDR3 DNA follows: TGTGCCAGCAGTTACTCGAACAGGGATGAAGCTTTCTTT.

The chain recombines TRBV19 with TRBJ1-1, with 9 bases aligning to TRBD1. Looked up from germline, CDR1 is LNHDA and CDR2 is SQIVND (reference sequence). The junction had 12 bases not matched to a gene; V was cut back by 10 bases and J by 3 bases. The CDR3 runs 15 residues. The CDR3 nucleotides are TGTGCCACCGAGGGCGCCGGGACAGGGTACACTGAAGCTTTCTTT. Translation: CATEGAGTGYTEAFF.

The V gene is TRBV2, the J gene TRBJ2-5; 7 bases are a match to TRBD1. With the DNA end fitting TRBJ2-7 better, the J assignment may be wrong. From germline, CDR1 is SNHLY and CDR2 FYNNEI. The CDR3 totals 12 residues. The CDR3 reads CASLGQSYEQYF. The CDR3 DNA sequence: TGTGCCAGCTTGGGACAGTCCTACGAGCAGTACTTC.

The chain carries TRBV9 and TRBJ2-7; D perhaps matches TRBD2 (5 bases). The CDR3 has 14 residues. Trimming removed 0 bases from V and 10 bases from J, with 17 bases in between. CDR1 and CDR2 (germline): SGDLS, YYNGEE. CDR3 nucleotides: TGTGCCAGCAGCGTAGATGTGGGAGCTACTCCCCAGTACTTC. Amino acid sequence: CASSVDVGATPQYF.